The next 23 T cell receptor beta chains were all read from a single sample in a study of blood T cells in healthy people across ages. Next came a second PCR, run for about 7 to 12 cycles, which used a sample-barcoded 5' primer along with a J-beta primer mix. MiXCR was run by TCRdb on the 5' RACE reads, yielding one entry per CDR3 protein. The profile shows approximately 690,000 distinct CDR3 sequences, less than 45% of them singletons. Source material: blood. The receptors were gathered from a man at least 80 years old in good health.

There are a few counts of this clonotype. This chain joins TRBV20-1 and TRBJ2-5; no reliable D call. V lost 3 bases and J lost 5, with 10 bases in between. CDR3 length equals 12 residues. Germline values: CDR1 DFQATT, CDR2 SNEGSKA (reference sequence). The DNA of the CDR3 is TGCAGTGCTAGCGGTGATGTGGAGACCCAGTACTTC. It is translated as CSASGDVETQYF.

The chain has TRBV28 and TRBJ2-4; 8 bases fit TRBD1. V trimming: 4 bases; J trimming: 3 bases; junction bases outside the gene matches: 8. The CDR3 totals 16 residues. Looked up from germline, CDR1 is MDHEN and CDR2 is SYDVKM. This chain's CDR3 is CASSSEAGGVKNIQYF. In DNA, the CDR3 is TGTGCCAGCAGTTCCGAGGCAGGGGGCGTCAAAAACATTCAGTACTTC.

A note on this clonotype: The junction departs from germline at one end; a sequencing error may be responsible. J is TRBJ2-3 and V is TRBV7-9; 8 nucleotides line up with TRBD2. Germline V gene data show CDR1 as SEHNR and CDR2 as FQNEAQ (reference sequence). CDR3 length equals 12 residues. The CDR3 DNA sequence: TGTGCCAGCGCGCGGGAGGCAGATTCGCAGTATTTT. Translated: CASAREADSQYF.

V usage is TRBV5-1 and J usage is TRBJ2-1; 7 bases line up with TRBD2. The CDR3 extends over 16 amino acids. The germline gives CDR1 SGHRS, CDR2 YFSETQ. V dropped 4 bases and J dropped 0; count of bases not matched to a gene: 7. CDR3: CASSPPSGASYNEQFF. In nucleotides, the CDR3 is TGCGCCAGCAGCCCTCCGAGCGGGGCCTCCTACAATGAGCAGTTCTTC.

This chain uses TRBV7-2 with TRBJ2-3; 7 bases agree with TRBD1. The CDR3 contains 16 residues. V shed 1 base, J shed 5 bases, and the junction held 9 bases outside the gene matches. The germline V gene has CDR1 SGHTA and CDR2 FQGNSA. The CDR3 nucleotides are TGTGCCAGCAGCTTAGAAGGGGGCGGTCGAATAGATACGCAGTATTTT. This translates into CASSLEGGGRIDTQYF.

For this clonotype: A much larger clone differs from this one at a single base, so this may be a read error. The V call is TRBV20-1, the J call TRBJ1-2; 9 nucleotides line up with TRBD1. CDR3 length: 13 residues. CDR1 and CDR2 (germline): DFQATT, SNEGSKA (reference sequence). Trimming removed 6 bases from V and 8 bases from J; junction bases left unmatched: 10. CDR3 sequence (DNA): TGCAGTGCAGGTCAGGGACAGGGCAACGGCTACACCTTC. Amino acids: CSAGQGQGNGYTF.

This clonotype was counted at least ten times. This sequence joins TRBV29-1 and TRBJ2-7; 9 positions match TRBD1. V lost 3 bases and J lost 4; bases outside the gene matches: 13. The germline V gene encodes CDR1 SQVTM and CDR2 ANQGSEA. The CDR3 runs to 16 residues. CDR3 bases: TGCAGCGTTGAGATTCCACAGGGGGCCTACACTTACGAGCAGTACTTC. Translation gives CSVEIPQGAYTYEQYF.

A few counts support this clonotype. This chain links TRBV20-1 with TRBJ2-3; 12 bases are a match to TRBD2. CDR1 and CDR2 from the germline V gene are DFQATT and SNEGSKA (reference sequence). The CDR3 contains 16 residues. The trim removed 7 bases at V and 5 bases at J, leaving 13 bases unmatched. The CDR3 sequence: CSVSSGRAKPQDTQYF. The CDR3 nucleotides read TGCAGTGTCTCTAGCGGGAGGGCCAAACCACAAGATACGCAGTATTTT.

There are many counts of this clonotype. The chain couples TRBV29-1 to TRBJ1-6, with TRBD1 matching 9 bases. The V segment lost 4 bases and the J segment 7 bases; nucleotides outside the gene matches: 2. Germline V gene data show CDR1 as SQVTM and CDR2 as ANQGSEA. This CDR3 is 13 amino acids long. The CDR3 DNA reads as TGCAGCGTTGCGGGACAGGGAAATTCACCCCTCCACTTT. Its translation is CSVAGQGNSPLHF.

This sequence joins TRBV18 and TRBJ2-7, with TRBD1 matching over 11 bases. The CDR3 is 15 residues long. V lost 1 base and J lost 6; bases outside the gene matches: 5. The germline V gene encodes CDR1 KGHSH and CDR2 LQKENI. DNA of the CDR3: TGTGCCAGCTCACCACGCTCGGGGACAGGGGGCGAGCAGTACTTC. Its translation is CASSPRSGTGGEQYF.

This chain links TRBV20-1 with TRBJ2-7; the D gene is possibly TRBD2 (6 bases). V was cut by 0 bases and J by 0 bases, with 12 bases left in between. This CDR3 has 15 amino acids. Germline CDR1 and CDR2: DFQATT and SNEGSKA (reference sequence). The CDR3 DNA reads as TGCAGTGCTAGAGATCGGCGGAGGGCCTCCTACGAGCAGTACTTC. This gives the protein CSARDRRRASYEQYF.

The chain couples TRBV20-1 to TRBJ1-2; 9 nucleotides agree with TRBD1. Germline CDR1 and CDR2: DFQATT and SNEGSKA (reference sequence). Trimming took 1 base from V and 0 from J; bases not matched to a gene: 3. This CDR3 has 15 residues. The CDR3 bases are TGCAGTGCTAGAGCTGGGACAGGGTCTAACTATGGCTACACCTTC. Its translation is CSARAGTGSNYGYTF.

This sequence joins TRBV20-1 and TRBJ1-2; unclear D gene. This CDR3 has 13 residues. Trimming stripped 5 bases from V and 2 bases from J, with 12 bases between. The V gene's germline CDR1 is DFQATT and CDR2 SNEGSKA (reference sequence). The CDR3, as DNA: TGCAGTGCTCCAGCGAGGGCAAACTATGGCTACACCTTC. This sequence encodes CSAPARANYGYTF.

This clonotype was counted at least ten times. The chain has TRBV29-1 and TRBJ1-2, with 9 bases aligning to TRBD1. Germline V gene sequence: CDR1 SQVTM, CDR2 ANQGSEA. V was clipped by 6 bases and J by 7 bases; unmatched bases: 6. The CDR3 consists of 12 residues. DNA of the CDR3: TGCAGCGTGGGACAGGGAGGTCGTGGCTACACCTTC. Its protein is CSVGQGGRGYTF.

For this clonotype: Since a much larger clone is just one base distant, this may be a read error. The V and J genes are TRBV3-1 and TRBJ2-1; D call uncertain. The germline gives CDR1 LGHDT, CDR2 YNNKEL (reference sequence). V lost 1 base, J lost 13 bases, and 23 bases lay in between. The CDR3 totals 16 residues. The CDR3, as DNA: TGTGCCAGCAGCCAAGTCCCGGCACGGATTCAAGAGACCCAGTTCTTC. Translation gives CASSQVPARIQETQFF.

The chain uses TRBV12-3 or TRBV12-4 and TRBJ2-4; tentatively, D is TRBD2 (6 bases). V was pared by 4 bases and J by 1 base, with 20 bases between. The CDR3 covers 18 residues. CDR3 nucleotide sequence: TGTGCCAGCAGTTCAAAATTGGGGGACTGGAGGGCCAAAAACATTCAGTACTTC. It encodes CASSSKLGDWRAKNIQYF.

CDR3 in DNA: TGCAGTGCGGCCGGGCTAGCGGGAACGGGCGAGCAGTACTTC. This sequence encodes CSAAGLAGTGEQYF. The chain employs TRBV20-1 and TRBJ2-5, with TRBD2 matching 9 bases. The DNA end is a closer match to TRBJ2-7, so the J assignment may be wrong. Per germline, CDR1 DFQATT and CDR2 SNEGSKA (reference sequence). CDR3 size: 14 residues.

This clonotype came up a few times. The chain employs TRBV7-9 and TRBJ2-3, with TRBD2 identical over 7 bases. The CDR3 consists of 15 residues. The V gene's germline CDR1 is SEHNR and CDR2 FQNEAQ (reference sequence). The ends lost 5 bases at V and 2 bases at J; junction bases unmatched: 7. CDR3 in amino acids: CASSHEAGTTDTQYF. The DNA for the CDR3 is TGTGCCAGCAGCCACGAAGCGGGGACCACAGATACGCAGTATTTT.

This clonotype was recorded many times. The chain recombines TRBV4-3 with TRBJ2-5; D might be TRBD2 (6 bases). The CDR3 length is 16 residues. Germline CDR1 is LGHNA and CDR2 is YSLEER. The V end was cut by 4 bases, the J end by 2 bases, with 17 bases between. CDR3 in amino acids: CASSRQHGGNQETQYF. The CDR3 DNA reads as TGCGCCAGCAGCCGCCAGCATGGGGGGAATCAAGAGACCCAGTACTTC.

This clonotype was observed a few times. Since a much larger clone is just one base distant, this may be a read error. DNA for the CDR3: TGTGCCAGCAGCTTCCAGGGCAATCAGCCCCAGCATTTT. This translates into CASSFQGNQPQHF. The rearrangement uses TRBV7-2 and TRBJ1-5; D is uncertain. The CDR3 length is 13 residues. Trimming left V 3 bases short and J 2 bases short, with 5 bases between. The germline V gene encodes CDR1 SGHTA and CDR2 FQGNSA.

The V call is TRBV2, the J call TRBJ1-2; 10 nucleotides line up with TRBD1. Looked up from germline, CDR1 is SNHLY and CDR2 is FYNNEI. The V and J ends lost 6 bases and 4 bases, in that order; junction bases with no gene match: 5. The CDR3 length is 14 residues. The CDR3 is CASRGQGVSYGYTF. CDR3 nucleotides: TGTGCCAGCAGAGGACAGGGGGTTAGCTATGGCTACACCTTC.

V is TRBV9 and J is TRBJ2-1; a weak D match, TRBD1 (6 bases). Judging by the DNA end, TRBJ2-7 fits better; the J call may be wrong. Germline V gene lookup returns CDR1 SGDLS and CDR2 YYNGEE. This CDR3 is built from 17 residues. The CDR3 sequence is CASSVGDGGLSYNEQYF. The DNA for the CDR3 is TGTGCCAGCAGCGTCGGGGATGGGGGCCTTTCCTACAATGAGCAGTACTTC.

Written as DNA, the CDR3 is TGTGCCAGCAGCTTAAAAGGGACGGTATACGAGCAGTACTTC. It translates to CASSLKGTVYEQYF. This chain joins TRBV7-9 and TRBJ2-5; D tentatively fits TRBD1 or TRBD2 (5 bases each). The J call could be wrong; TRBJ2-7 is a better fit for the DNA end. Germline CDR1 SEHNR, CDR2 FQNEAQ (reference sequence). The CDR3 has 14 amino acids.